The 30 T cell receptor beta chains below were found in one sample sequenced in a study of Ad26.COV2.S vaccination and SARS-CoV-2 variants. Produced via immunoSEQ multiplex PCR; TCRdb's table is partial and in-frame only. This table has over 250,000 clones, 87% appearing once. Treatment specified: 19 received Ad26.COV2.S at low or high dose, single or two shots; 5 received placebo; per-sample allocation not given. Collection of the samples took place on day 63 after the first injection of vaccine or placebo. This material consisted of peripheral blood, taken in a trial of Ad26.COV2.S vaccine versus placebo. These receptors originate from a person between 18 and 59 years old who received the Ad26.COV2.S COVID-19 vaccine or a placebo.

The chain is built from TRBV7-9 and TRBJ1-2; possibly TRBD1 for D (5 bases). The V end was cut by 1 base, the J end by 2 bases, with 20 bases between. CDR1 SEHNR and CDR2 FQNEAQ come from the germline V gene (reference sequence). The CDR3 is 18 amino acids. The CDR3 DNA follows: TGTGCCAGCAGCTTAGACCGGGGGTCGATGGCAACCAACTATGGCTACACCTTC. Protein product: CASSLDRGSMATNYGYTF.

The CDR3 region has the DNA TGTGCCAGTAGTGCAGGACAGGCCTTCTACAATGAGCAGTTCTTC. Translating gives CASSAGQAFYNEQFF. The V gene is TRBV19, the J gene TRBJ2-1; TRBD1 matches at 7 bases. J was trimmed by 3 bases and V by 5 bases; bases with no gene match: 7. The germline gives CDR1 LNHDA, CDR2 SQIVND (reference sequence). The CDR3 contains 15 residues. Supplemented by reference TRBV19 and TRBJ2-1, the full variable domain reads DGGITQSPKYLFRKEGQNVTLSCEQNLNHDAMYWYRQDPGQGLRLIYYSQIVNDFQKGDIAEGYSVSREKKESFPLTVTSAQKNPTAFYLCASSAGQAFYNEQFFGPGTRLTVL.

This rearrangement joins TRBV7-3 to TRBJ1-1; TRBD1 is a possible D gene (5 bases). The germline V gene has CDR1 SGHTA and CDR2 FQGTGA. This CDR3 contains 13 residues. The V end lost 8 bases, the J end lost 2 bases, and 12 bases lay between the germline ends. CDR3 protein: CASSDTPNTEAFF. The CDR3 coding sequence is TGTGCCAGCTCGGACACCCCAAACACTGAAGCTTTCTTT.

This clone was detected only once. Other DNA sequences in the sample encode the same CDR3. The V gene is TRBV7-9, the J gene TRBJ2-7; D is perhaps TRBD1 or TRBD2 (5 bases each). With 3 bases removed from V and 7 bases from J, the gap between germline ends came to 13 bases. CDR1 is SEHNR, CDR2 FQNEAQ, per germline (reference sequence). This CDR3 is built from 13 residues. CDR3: CASSFAGAGEQYF. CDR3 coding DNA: TGTGCCAGCAGCTTTGCGGGTGCAGGGGAGCAGTACTTC.

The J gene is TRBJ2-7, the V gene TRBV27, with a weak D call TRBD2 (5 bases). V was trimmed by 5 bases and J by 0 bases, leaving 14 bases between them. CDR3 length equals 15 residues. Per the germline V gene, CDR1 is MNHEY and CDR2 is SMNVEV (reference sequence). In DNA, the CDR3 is TGTGCCAGCAGTCCGAGTAGCGCGGCCTCCTACGAGCAGTACTTC. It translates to CASSPSSAASYEQYF.

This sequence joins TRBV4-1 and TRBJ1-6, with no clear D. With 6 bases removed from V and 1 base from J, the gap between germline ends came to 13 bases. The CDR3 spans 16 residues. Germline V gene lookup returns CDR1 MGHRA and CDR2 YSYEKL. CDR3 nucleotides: TGCGCCAGCAGGCGGGGAGTGGGTTCCTATAATTCACCCCTCCACTTT. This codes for CASRRGVGSYNSPLHF.

The DNA for the CDR3 is TGTGCCAGCAGCCTATACCCGAGGGCAGGGGAAAAACTGTTTTTT. This codes for CASSLYPRAGEKLFF. The chain carries TRBV7-8 and TRBJ1-4; TRBD1 is a possible D gene (5 bases). The CDR3 is made up of 15 amino acids. V was cut by 5 bases and J by 8 bases, with 18 bases left in between. CDR1 SGHVS and CDR2 FQNEAQ come from the germline V gene.

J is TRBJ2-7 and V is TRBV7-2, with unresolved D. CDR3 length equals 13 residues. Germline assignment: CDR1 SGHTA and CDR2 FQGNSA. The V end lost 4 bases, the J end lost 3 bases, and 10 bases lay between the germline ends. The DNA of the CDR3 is TGTGCCAGCAGCTCCTGGGTTAACTACGAGCAGTACTTC. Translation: CASSSWVNYEQYF.

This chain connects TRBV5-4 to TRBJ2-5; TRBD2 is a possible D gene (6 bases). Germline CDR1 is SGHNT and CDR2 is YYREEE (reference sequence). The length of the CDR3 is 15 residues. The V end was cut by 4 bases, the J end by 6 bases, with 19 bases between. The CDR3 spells CASSNSGGSGQTQYF. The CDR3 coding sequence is TGTGCCAGCAGCAACTCCGGGGGTAGCGGACAGACCCAGTACTTC.

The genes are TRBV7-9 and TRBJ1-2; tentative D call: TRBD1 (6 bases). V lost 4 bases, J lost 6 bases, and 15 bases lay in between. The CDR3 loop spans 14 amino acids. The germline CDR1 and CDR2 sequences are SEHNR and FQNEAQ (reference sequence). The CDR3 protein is CASSYDHRVHGYTF. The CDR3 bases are TGTGCCAGCAGCTACGACCACAGGGTCCATGGCTACACCTTC.

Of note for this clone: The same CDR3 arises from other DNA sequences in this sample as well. The DNA of the CDR3 is TGCGCCAGCAGCTTGGGGGGCACAGATACGCAGTATTTT. It translates to CASSLGGTDTQYF. The chain joins TRBV5-1 to TRBJ2-3; D unresolved. The CDR3 covers 13 residues. V was trimmed by 0 bases and J by 1 base, leaving 3 bases between them. Germline V CDR1 and CDR2: SGHRS, YFSETQ. The complete variable domain, with remaining parts taken from reference TRBV5-1 and TRBJ2-3, reads KAGVTQTPRYLIKTRGQQVTLSCSPISGHRSVSWYQQTPGQGLQFLFEYFSETQRNKGNFPGRFSGRQFSNSRSEMNVSTLELGDSALYLCASSLGGTDTQYFGPGTRLTVL.

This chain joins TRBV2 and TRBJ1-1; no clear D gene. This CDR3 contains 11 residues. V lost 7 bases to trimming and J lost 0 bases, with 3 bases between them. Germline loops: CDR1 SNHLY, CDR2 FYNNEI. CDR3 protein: CASTLNTEAFF. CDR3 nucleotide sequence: TGTGCCAGCACCCTGAACACTGAAGCTTTCTTT.

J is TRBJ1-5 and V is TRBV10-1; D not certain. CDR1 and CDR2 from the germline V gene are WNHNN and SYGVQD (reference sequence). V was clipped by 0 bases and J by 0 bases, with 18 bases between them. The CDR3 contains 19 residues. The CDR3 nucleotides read TGCGCCAGCAGTGAGTCGACTCTTCGGGCGCCGGATAGCAATCAGCCCCAGCATTTT. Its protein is CASSESTLRAPDSNQPQHF.

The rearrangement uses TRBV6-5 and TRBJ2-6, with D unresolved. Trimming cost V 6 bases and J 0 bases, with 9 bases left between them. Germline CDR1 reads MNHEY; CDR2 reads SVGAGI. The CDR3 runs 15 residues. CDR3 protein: CASRKAGSGANVLTF. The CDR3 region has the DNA TGTGCCAGCAGAAAGGCCGGCTCTGGGGCCAACGTCCTGACTTTC.

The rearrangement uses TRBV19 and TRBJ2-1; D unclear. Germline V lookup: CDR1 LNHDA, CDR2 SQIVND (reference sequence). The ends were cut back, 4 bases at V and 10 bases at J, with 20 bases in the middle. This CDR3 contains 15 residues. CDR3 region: CASSKAWTGSGEQFF. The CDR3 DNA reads TGTGCCAGTAGTAAAGCCTGGACCGGTTCGGGCGAGCAGTTCTTC.

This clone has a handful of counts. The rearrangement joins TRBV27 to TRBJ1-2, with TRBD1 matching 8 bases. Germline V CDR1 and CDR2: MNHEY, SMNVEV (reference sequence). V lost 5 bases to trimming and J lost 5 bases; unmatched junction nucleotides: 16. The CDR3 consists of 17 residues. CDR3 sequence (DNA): TGTGCCAGCAGTCTTCAGCGACCGGGACAGGCATATTATGGCTACACCTTC. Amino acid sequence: CASSLQRPGQAYYGYTF.

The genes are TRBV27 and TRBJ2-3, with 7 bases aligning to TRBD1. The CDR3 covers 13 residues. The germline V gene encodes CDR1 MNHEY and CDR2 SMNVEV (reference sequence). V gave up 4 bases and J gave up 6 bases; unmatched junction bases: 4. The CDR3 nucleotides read TGTGCCAGCAGTTCCCAGGGGGTTGATACGCAGTATTTT. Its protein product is CASSSQGVDTQYF.

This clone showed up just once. CDR3 in amino acids: CASSYSGRGFYTF. The CDR3 bases are TGTGCCAGCAGTTACTCTGGCAGGGGCTTCTACACCTTC. The gene calls are TRBV6-5 and TRBJ1-2, with a tentative D call TRBD1 (6 bases). This CDR3 has 13 amino acids. V lost 0 bases and J lost 10, with 12 bases in between. The germline V gene encodes CDR1 MNHEY and CDR2 SVGAGI.

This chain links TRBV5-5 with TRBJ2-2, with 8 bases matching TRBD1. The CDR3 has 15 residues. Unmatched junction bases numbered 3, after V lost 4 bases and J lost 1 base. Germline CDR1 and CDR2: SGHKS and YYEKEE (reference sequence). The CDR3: CASSLGQGNTGELFF. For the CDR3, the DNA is TGTGCCAGCAGCCTAGGACAGGGGAACACCGGGGAGCTGTTTTTT.

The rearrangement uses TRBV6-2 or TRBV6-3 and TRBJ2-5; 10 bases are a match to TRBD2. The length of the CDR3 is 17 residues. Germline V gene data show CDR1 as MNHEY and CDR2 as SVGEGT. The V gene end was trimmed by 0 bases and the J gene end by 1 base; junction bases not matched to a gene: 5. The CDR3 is CASSYSWQRGGQETQYF. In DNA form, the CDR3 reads TGTGCCAGCAGTTACTCATGGCAGCGGGGGGGCCAAGAGACCCAGTACTTC.

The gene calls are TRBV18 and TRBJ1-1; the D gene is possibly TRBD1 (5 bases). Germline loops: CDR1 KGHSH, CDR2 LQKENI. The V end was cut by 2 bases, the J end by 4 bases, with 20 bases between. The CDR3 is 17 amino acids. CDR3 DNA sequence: TGTGCCAGCTCACCAGGAGAGGTATCGGGGGGAGCCACTGAAGCTTTCTTT. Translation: CASSPGEVSGGATEAFF. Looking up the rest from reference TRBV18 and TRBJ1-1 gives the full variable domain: NAGVMQNPRHLVRRRGQEARLRCSPMKGHSHVYWYRQLPEEGLKFMVYLQKENIIDESGMPKERFSAEFPKEGPSILRIQQVVRGDSAAYFCASSPGEVSGGATEAFFGQGTRLTVV.

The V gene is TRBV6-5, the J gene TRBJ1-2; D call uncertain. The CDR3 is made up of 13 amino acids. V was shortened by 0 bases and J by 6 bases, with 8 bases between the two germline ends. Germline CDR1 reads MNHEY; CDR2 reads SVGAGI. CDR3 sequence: CASSYSSGNGYTF. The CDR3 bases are TGTGCCAGCAGTTACTCTTCCGGGAATGGCTACACCTTC.

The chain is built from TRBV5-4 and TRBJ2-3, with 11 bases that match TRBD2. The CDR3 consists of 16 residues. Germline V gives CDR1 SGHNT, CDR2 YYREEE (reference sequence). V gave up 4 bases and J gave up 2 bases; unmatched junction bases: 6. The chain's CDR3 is CASSPPSGGLTDTQYF. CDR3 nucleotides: TGTGCCAGCAGCCCGCCTAGCGGGGGGCTCACAGATACGCAGTATTTT.

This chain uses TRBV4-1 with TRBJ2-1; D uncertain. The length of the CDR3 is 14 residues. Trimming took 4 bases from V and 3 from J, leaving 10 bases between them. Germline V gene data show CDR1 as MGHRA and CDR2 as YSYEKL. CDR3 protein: CASSLAPLYNEQFF. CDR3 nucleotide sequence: TGCGCCAGCAGCCTAGCCCCCCTCTACAATGAGCAGTTCTTC.

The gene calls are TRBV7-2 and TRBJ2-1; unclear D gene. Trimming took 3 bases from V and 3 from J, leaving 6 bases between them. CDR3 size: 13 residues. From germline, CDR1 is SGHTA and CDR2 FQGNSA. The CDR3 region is CASSFGLYNEQFF. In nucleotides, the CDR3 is TGTGCCAGCAGCTTTGGTCTCTACAATGAGCAGTTCTTC.

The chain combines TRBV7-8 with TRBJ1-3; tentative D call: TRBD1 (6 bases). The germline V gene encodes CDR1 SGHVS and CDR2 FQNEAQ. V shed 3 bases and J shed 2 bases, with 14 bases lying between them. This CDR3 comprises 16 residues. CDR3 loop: CASSLAGVGAGNTIYF. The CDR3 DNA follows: TGTGCCAGCAGCTTGGCAGGGGTCGGAGCTGGAAACACCATATATTTT.

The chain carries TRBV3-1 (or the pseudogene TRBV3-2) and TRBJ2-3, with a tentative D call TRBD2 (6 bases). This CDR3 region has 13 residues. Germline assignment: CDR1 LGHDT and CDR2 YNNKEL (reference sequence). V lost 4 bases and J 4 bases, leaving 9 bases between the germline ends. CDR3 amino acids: CASSPGGADTQYF. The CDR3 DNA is TGTGCCAGCAGCCCGGGCGGGGCAGATACGCAGTATTTT.

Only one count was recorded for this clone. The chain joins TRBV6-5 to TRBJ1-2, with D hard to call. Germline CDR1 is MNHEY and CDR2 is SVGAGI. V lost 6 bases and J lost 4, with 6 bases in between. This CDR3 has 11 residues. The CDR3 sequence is CASRDGYGYTF. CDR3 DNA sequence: TGTGCCAGCAGAGACGGCTATGGCTACACCTTC.

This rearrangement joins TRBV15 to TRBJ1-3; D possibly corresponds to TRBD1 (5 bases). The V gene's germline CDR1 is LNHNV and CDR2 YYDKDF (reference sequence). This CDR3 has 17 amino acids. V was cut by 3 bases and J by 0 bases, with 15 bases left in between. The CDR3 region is CATSRGVGVPSGNTIYF. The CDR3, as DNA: TGTGCCACCAGCAGGGGGGTTGGGGTACCCTCTGGAAACACCATATATTTT.

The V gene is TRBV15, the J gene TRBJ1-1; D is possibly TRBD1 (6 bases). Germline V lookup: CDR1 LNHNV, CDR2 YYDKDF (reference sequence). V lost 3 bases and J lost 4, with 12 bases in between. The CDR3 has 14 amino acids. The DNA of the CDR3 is TGTGCCACCAGCAGGAGGCAGGGGAGCACTGAAGCTTTCTTT. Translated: CATSRRQGSTEAFF.